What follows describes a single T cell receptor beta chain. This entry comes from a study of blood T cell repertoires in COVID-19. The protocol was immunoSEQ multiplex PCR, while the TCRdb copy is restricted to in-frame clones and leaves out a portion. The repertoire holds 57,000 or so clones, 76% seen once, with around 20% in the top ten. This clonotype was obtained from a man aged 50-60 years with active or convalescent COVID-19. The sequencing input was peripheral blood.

CDR3 amino acids: CASGPIQNRVAGYTF. The CDR3 DNA sequence: TGTGCCAGCGGCCCTATTCAAAACAGGGTCGCTGGCTACACCTTC. The genes are TRBV9 and TRBJ1-2; possibly TRBD1 for D (6 bases). Trimming took off 7 bases at V and 7 bases at J, with 23 bases between the two ends. This CDR3 has 15 residues. Germline CDR1 reads SGDLS; CDR2 reads YYNGEE.